The rows below give T cell receptor beta chains drawn from one sample of a study of control samples from healthy donors and cancer patients. The repertoire was sequenced with immunoSEQ multiplex PCR; TCRdb's copy has only in-frame clones and lacks some. This sample has 55,000 to 65,000 clones, with about 87% found just once. The sequencing input was PBMCs. These receptor sequences come from a woman aged 60 to 75 with lung cancer. CDR3s leave out the opening cysteine and the closing phenylalanine or tryptophan.

V gene	J gene	CDR3 protein
TRBV5-1	TRBJ2-7	ASSLGESLAEQY
TRBV4-2	TRBJ1-5	ASSLRAGQDQPQH
TRBV7-9	TRBJ2-7	ASSTHSGSRYEQY
TRBV7-9	TRBJ2-1	ASASESSYNEQF
TRBV2	TRBJ1-2	ASRSGVGVYGYT
TRBV12-3/TRBV12-4	TRBJ1-2	ASRRTEVNGYT
TRBV3-1/TRBV3-2	TRBJ2-6	ASSQGIQRRQYSGANVLT
TRBV13	TRBJ2-5	ASSLQGGETQY
TRBV7-3	TRBJ2-7	ASSLKGLKDDLALLYYEQY
TRBV19	TRBJ2-5	ASSIGLGKTQY
TRBV27	TRBJ2-1	ASSLSGGAEF
TRBV9	TRBJ2-1	ASSVLDAAEGSDEQF
TRBV7-8	TRBJ1-4	ASSLRDRDEKLF
TRBV4-2	TRBJ2-3	ASSQEWTTNPPDTQY
TRBV6-5	TRBJ1-4	ASSLRGVNEKLF
TRBV5-1	TRBJ1-2	ASSLDTAYNGYT
TRBV6-1	TRBJ2-1	ASSEAGRAGNEQF
TRBV2	TRBJ1-2	ASGGTGAWGYT
TRBV28	TRBJ1-1	ASSLEQAALNTEAF
TRBV5-6	TRBJ2-2	ASSSLSQGNTGELF
TRBV28	TRBJ1-1	ASSHTEAF
TRBV20-1	TRBJ2-1	SASWGTVTDEQF
TRBV5-1	TRBJ2-3	ASGILQGADTQY
TRBV5-1	TRBJ1-4	ASSLGVAEKLF
TRBV29-1	TRBJ1-1	SVESGERDTEAF
TRBV2	TRBJ2-1	ASSASGLAVYNEQF
TRBV23-1	TRBJ1-3	ASSHPEQVSGNTVY
TRBV15	TRBJ1-4	ATSRGAQGSNEKLF
TRBV20-1	TRBJ2-2	SASGPPRTGELF
TRBV7-3	TRBJ1-1	ASSYQGGNTEAF